This T cell receptor beta chain was recovered during a study of T cell repertoires in cytomegalovirus infection. Study at large: Public TCR beta signatures were indicative of both CMV infection and a matching HLA type.

One entry per CDR3 protein, called by TCRdb with MiXCR from the reads. The table records 200,000 to 300,000 distinct CDR3 sequences, about 12% of them present only once. This clonotype was detected a few times. The junction does not match germline at one end; this may be a read error. Germline CDR1 DFQATT, CDR2 SNEGSKA (reference sequence). The CDR3 spans 14 residues. The TCR was taken from a human donor in good health (CMV status not recorded). Some clones in this sample may be carry-over from other donors' samples. Sample: PBMCs. The rearrangement joins TRBV20-1 to TRBJ2-7; possible D gene TRBD1, 6 bases. The CDR3 nucleotides are TGCAGTGCCAGAGCGACAGGTACGTCCTACGAGCAGTACTTC. Translating it yields CSARATGTSYEQYF.